A single sample gave rise to the 25 T cell receptor beta chains below, sequenced in a study of CD4+ T cells in melanoma (dated by TCRdb to between 2022 and 2023). Library generation was performed with the immunoSEQ multiplex PCR assay. Held by TCRdb, this immuneACCESS table contains in-frame sequences only and omits some clones. Under half of the omission traces to an unresolved V gene where checked; the cause of the rest is unknown. The sample records approximately 110,000 clones, 92% of which are singletons. The leading ten clones occupy 2.5% to 3.5% of the sample. Sample: peripheral blood. The receptors stem from a human donor with melanoma.

J is TRBJ2-5 and V is TRBV4-3; no clear D gene. There are 15 residues in the CDR3. V was trimmed by 0 bases and J by 3 bases, leaving 11 bases between them. Germline V gene sequence: CDR1 LGHNA, CDR2 YSLEER. The CDR3 loop reads CASSQDLKLKETQYF. DNA for the CDR3: TGCGCCAGCAGCCAAGATTTGAAGCTCAAAGAGACCCAGTACTTC.

The J gene is TRBJ2-3, the V gene TRBV27; no reliable D call. Germline V gene sequence: CDR1 MNHEY, CDR2 SMNVEV (reference sequence). V lost 6 bases and J lost 1, with 8 bases in between. The length of the CDR3 is 13 residues. The chain's CDR3 is CASRSDRTDTQYF. CDR3 bases: TGTGCCAGCAGGAGCGATCGCACAGATACGCAGTATTTT.

The chain joins TRBV19 to TRBJ1-5, with D perhaps matching TRBD1 (5 bases). The CDR3 loop spans 17 amino acids. CDR1 LNHDA and CDR2 SQIVND come from the germline V gene (reference sequence). Trimming shortened V by 10 bases and J by 2 bases, and 24 bases separated the two germline ends. The CDR3 sequence: CATHAVGGGYGNQPQHF. CDR3 bases: TGTGCCACTCACGCGGTTGGGGGGGGGTATGGCAATCAGCCCCAGCATTTT. The full variable domain, with the rest looked up from reference TRBV19 and TRBJ1-5, is DGGITQSPKYLFRKEGQNVTLSCEQNLNHDAMYWYRQDPGQGLRLIYYSQIVNDFQKGDIAEGYSVSREKKESFPLTVTSAQKNPTAFYLCATHAVGGGYGNQPQHFGDGTRLSIL.

This chain joins TRBV6-1 and TRBJ1-1; no firm D call. CDR1 MNHNS and CDR2 SASEGT come from the germline V gene. The CDR3 extends over 13 amino acids. Trimming removed 6 bases from V and 3 bases from J, with 11 bases in between. Written as DNA, the CDR3 is TGTGCCAGCAGCGGAGTACGGTACACTGAAGCTTTCTTT. Its protein is CASSGVRYTEAFF.

The table lists this clone with a few counts. The chain combines TRBV11-2 with TRBJ2-3, with 8 bases fitting TRBD2. The CDR3 contains 16 residues. V trimming: 1 base; J trimming: 5 bases; junction bases outside the gene matches: 8. Germline-derived CDR1 and CDR2 are SGHAT and FQNNGV. CDR3 sequence reads: CASSLAFLSGGDTQYF. Here the CDR3 DNA reads TGTGCCAGCAGCTTAGCCTTCCTGAGCGGGGGAGATACGCAGTATTTT.

V is TRBV5-4 and J is TRBJ2-2; 8 bases are shared with TRBD1. V lost 5 bases to trimming and J lost 0 bases; unmatched junction nucleotides: 6. The CDR3 length is 16 residues. The germline V gene encodes CDR1 SGHNT and CDR2 YYREEE (reference sequence). The CDR3 region has the DNA TGTGCCAGCAGGTACGGGACAGGAACGAACACCGGGGAGCTGTTTTTT. Translated, it gives CASRYGTGTNTGELFF.

The chain's CDR3 is CASSLRDEQYF. The CDR3 nucleotides read TGTGCCAGCAGCTTACGCGACGAGCAGTACTTC. V and J are TRBV7-2 and TRBJ2-7; D uncertain. There are 11 residues in the CDR3. Trimming took off 2 bases at V and 5 bases at J, with 4 bases between the two ends. Germline-derived CDR1 and CDR2 are SGHTA and FQGNSA. The complete variable domain, with remaining parts taken from reference TRBV7-2 and TRBJ2-7, reads GAGVSQSPSNKVTEKGKDVELRCDPISGHTALYWYRQSLGQGLEFLIYFQGNSAPDKSGLPSDRFSAERTGGSVSTLTIQRTQQEDSAVYLCASSLRDEQYFGPGTRLTVT.

This clone appeared once. V and J are TRBV6-5 and TRBJ2-2, with D possibly TRBD2 on 6 matching bases. The CDR3 length is 12 residues. Germline V CDR1 and CDR2: MNHEY, SVGAGI. With 6 bases removed from V and 4 bases from J, the gap between germline ends came to 6 bases. Written as DNA, the CDR3 is TGTGCCAGCAGGCGGGGCACCGGGGAGCTGTTTTTT. It translates to CASRRGTGELFF.

The chain links TRBV19 to TRBJ2-3; D is tentatively TRBD1 or TRBD2 (5 bases each). CDR1 and CDR2 from the germline V gene are LNHDA and SQIVND (reference sequence). The V gene lost 2 bases and the J gene lost 2 bases, with 11 bases spanning the gap. This CDR3 has 15 amino acids. The CDR3 region has the DNA TGTGCCAGTAGTATATCGAGGGGATACACAGATACGCAGTATTTT. This translates into CASSISRGYTDTQYF.

The rearrangement links TRBV9 to TRBJ2-1, with 8 bases that match TRBD2. The trim removed 1 base at V and 4 bases at J, leaving 4 bases unmatched. The germline gives CDR1 SGDLS, CDR2 YYNGEE. The CDR3 consists of 15 residues. The CDR3 loop reads CASSVSAGVYNEQFF. The CDR3 DNA reads as TGTGCCAGCAGCGTATCAGCGGGAGTGTACAATGAGCAGTTCTTC.

The chain combines TRBV5-1 with TRBJ2-1; D possibly corresponds to TRBD1 (6 bases). Looked up from germline, CDR1 is SGHRS and CDR2 is YFSETQ. Trimming took 5 bases from V and 4 from J, leaving 19 bases between them. This CDR3 has 16 residues. The CDR3 protein is CASRPRWQDRYNEQFF. CDR3 in DNA: TGCGCCAGCAGACCAAGGTGGCAGGACAGATACAATGAGCAGTTCTTC. Full variable domain (outside the CDR3, taken from reference TRBV5-1 and TRBJ2-1): KAGVTQTPRYLIKTRGQQVTLSCSPISGHRSVSWYQQTPGQGLQFLFEYFSETQRNKGNFPGRFSGRQFSNSRSEMNVSTLELGDSALYLCASRPRWQDRYNEQFFGPGTRLTVL.

This chain joins TRBV29-1 and TRBJ1-1; no reliable D call. V was cut by 4 bases and J by 1 base, with 7 bases left in between. There are 12 residues in the CDR3. The germline V gene has CDR1 SQVTM and CDR2 ANQGSEA. The CDR3 coding sequence is TGCAGCGTTGGGTCTGCGAACACTGAAGCTTTCTTT. This encodes CSVGSANTEAFF.

The chain is built from TRBV7-9 and TRBJ2-5; D gene unclear. The germline V gene encodes CDR1 SEHNR and CDR2 FQNEAQ (reference sequence). The CDR3 spans 14 residues. The V gene lost 5 bases and the J gene lost 0 bases, with 10 bases spanning the gap. The CDR3 nucleotides read TGTGCCAGCAGCAATTCACGGGACCAAGAGACCCAGTACTTC. The encoded protein is CASSNSRDQETQYF.

The chain recombines TRBV2 with TRBJ2-1, with 9 bases fitting TRBD2. The length of the CDR3 is 15 residues. J was trimmed by 10 bases and V by 6 bases; bases with no gene match: 13. Per germline, CDR1 SNHLY and CDR2 FYNNEI. CDR3 nucleotide sequence: TGTGCCAGCAGGGGACGAGCGGGGGGCGGCCCCGAGCAGTTCTTC. Its translation is CASRGRAGGGPEQFF.

This chain uses TRBV27 with TRBJ2-7; 7 positions match TRBD1. Trimming removed 4 bases from V and 9 bases from J; junction bases left unmatched: 12. The CDR3 contains 14 residues. CDR1 and CDR2 from the germline V gene are MNHEY and SMNVEV (reference sequence). The CDR3 sequence is CASSSTTTGRPQYF. In DNA form, the CDR3 reads TGTGCCAGCAGTTCGACTACGACAGGGAGACCGCAGTACTTC.

The chain employs TRBV15 and TRBJ2-5; a possible D gene is TRBD2 (6 bases). V was shortened by 5 bases and J by 1 base, with 14 bases between the two germline ends. CDR3 size: 15 residues. CDR1 and CDR2 from the germline V gene are LNHNV and YYDKDF (reference sequence). The CDR3 nucleotides read TGTGCCACCAGCGTTAGCGGATTCTTCCAAGAGACCCAGTACTTC. Protein sequence: CATSVSGFFQETQYF.

The chain recombines TRBV29-1 with TRBJ2-1; a weak D match, TRBD2 (5 bases). The CDR3 totals 15 residues. CDR1 is SQVTM, CDR2 ANQGSEA, per germline. CDR3 sequence reads: CTSRGSEEKYNEQFF. The DNA for the CDR3 is TGCACCTCACGCGGGTCGGAGGAGAAGTACAATGAGCAGTTCTTC.

The chain uses TRBV9 and TRBJ1-2; D remains unclear. CDR3 length: 13 amino acids. V was shortened by 3 bases and J by 3 bases, with 9 bases between the two germline ends. Germline values: CDR1 SGDLS, CDR2 YYNGEE. CDR3 nucleotide sequence: TGTGCCAGCAGCGCGGCGGCGGACTATGGCTACACCTTC. It specifies CASSAAADYGYTF.

Here the CDR3 reads CASSGGGETQYF. The CDR3 coding sequence is TGTGCCAGCAGCGGGGGCGGAGAGACCCAGTACTTC. The V call is TRBV13, the J call TRBJ2-5; TRBD1 might be the D (6 bases). CDR3 length: 12 residues. Per germline, CDR1 PRHDT and CDR2 FYEKMQ (reference sequence). The V and J ends lost 5 bases and 4 bases respectively, with 8 bases between them.

V gene TRBV6-1 combines with J gene TRBJ2-2; D is unclear. Germline CDR1 reads MNHNS; CDR2 reads SASEGT. V lost 7 bases and J 1 base, leaving 10 bases between the germline ends. This CDR3 has 14 residues. CDR3: CASTFTRNTGELFF. In DNA, the CDR3 is TGTGCCAGCACTTTCACCAGGAACACCGGGGAGCTGTTTTTT.

The chain uses TRBV19 and TRBJ2-5; TRBD2 might be the D (6 bases). The CDR3 extends over 14 amino acids. From germline, CDR1 is LNHDA and CDR2 SQIVND (reference sequence). The ends were cut back, 1 base at V and 3 bases at J, with 9 bases in the middle. In DNA, the CDR3 is TGTGCCAGTAGTATAGTTCCTAGCGAAGAGACCCAGTACTTC. Amino acids: CASSIVPSEETQYF.

The chain uses TRBV19 and TRBJ2-7; D not certain. The CDR3 has 13 amino acids. With 5 bases removed from V and 6 bases from J, the gap between germline ends came to 14 bases. Germline-derived CDR1 and CDR2 are LNHDA and SQIVND (reference sequence). CDR3 loop: CASSSALLLEQYF. The CDR3 nucleotides are TGTGCCAGTAGTTCCGCCCTCTTGCTCGAGCAGTACTTC.

This clone was observed once. The chain employs TRBV11-2 and TRBJ2-7; 10 nucleotides align to TRBD2. This CDR3 comprises 14 residues. Germline CDR1 reads SGHAT; CDR2 reads FQNNGV. V lost 1 base and J lost 5; bases outside the gene matches: 2. The CDR3 reads CASSLGLAGDEQYF. The CDR3 region has the DNA TGTGCCAGCAGCTTAGGGCTAGCGGGAGACGAGCAGTACTTC. Based on the CDR3 plus reference TRBV11-2 and TRBJ2-7, the full variable domain is EAGVAQSPRYKIIEKRQSVAFWCNPISGHATLYWYQQILGQGPKLLIQFQNNGVVDDSQLPKDRFSAERLKGVDSTLKIQPAKLEDSAVYLCASSLGLAGDEQYFGPGTRLTVT.

The rearrangement joins TRBV15 to TRBJ1-4; D perhaps matches TRBD1 (6 bases). Trimming removed 0 bases from V and 7 bases from J, with 12 bases in between. The CDR3 extends over 15 amino acids. Per germline, CDR1 LNHNV and CDR2 YYDKDF (reference sequence). The CDR3, as DNA: TGTGCCACCAGCAGAGACGGGGGGCCCAGTGAAAAACTGTTTTTT. Translation gives CATSRDGGPSEKLFF.

The chain joins TRBV7-3 to TRBJ2-2; TRBD2 matches at 8 bases. This CDR3 has 15 residues. From germline, CDR1 is SGHTA and CDR2 FQGTGA. The ends lost 2 bases at V and 3 bases at J; junction bases unmatched: 2. The CDR3 sequence: CASSLASGHTGELFF. DNA for the CDR3: TGTGCCAGCAGCTTAGCTAGCGGGCACACCGGGGAGCTGTTTTTT.